This entry lists 14 T cell receptor beta chains sequenced from one sample in a study of cytomegalovirus exposure and HLA in healthy donors. The study ran its PCR with 60 Vbeta and 13 Jbeta primers. The assay was immunoSEQ multiplex PCR, and TCRdb's table has in-frame clones only and misses some. The listing contains some 53,000 clones. The sample was PBMCs. Receptors originate from a woman aged 60-70 years in good health and CMV-seropositive.

The rearrangement links TRBV14 to TRBJ2-7, with 7 bases matching TRBD1. Losses at the gene ends were 6 bases for V and 3 bases for J; bases not matched to a gene: 11. Germline V gene lookup returns CDR1 SGHDN and CDR2 FVKESK. This CDR3 region has 15 residues. The CDR3 nucleotides read TGTGCCAGCAGTCTCACAGGGGTGCATGTCTACGAGCAGTACTTC. Translating gives CASSLTGVHVYEQYF.

This rearrangement joins TRBV4-3 to TRBJ2-1; 13 nucleotides line up with TRBD2. J was trimmed by 9 bases and V by 1 base; bases with no gene match: 6. The V gene's germline CDR1 is LGHNA and CDR2 YSLEER. The CDR3 is 16 residues long. The CDR3 is CASSQATSGGRSEQFF. In nucleotides, the CDR3 is TGCGCCAGCAGCCAAGCGACTAGCGGGGGGCGGAGTGAGCAGTTCTTC.

The chain couples TRBV23-1 to TRBJ2-7; D might be TRBD1 (6 bases). TRBV23-1 has ORF status, its function being uncertain. The CDR3 extends over 15 amino acids. V was clipped by 0 bases and J by 0 bases, with 9 bases between them. This chain's CDR3 is CASSQSGGHSYEQYF. The CDR3 nucleotides read TGCGCCAGCAGTCAATCTGGGGGCCACTCCTACGAGCAGTACTTC.

V gene TRBV5-8 combines with J gene TRBJ1-6, with D possibly TRBD1 on 5 matching bases. Germline V CDR1 and CDR2: SGHTS, YDEGEE. Trimming cost V 0 bases and J 0 bases, with 7 bases left between them. This CDR3 has 16 residues. The CDR3 region has the DNA TGTGCCAGCAGCTTGGGCGACAGCTCCTATAATTCACCCCTCCACTTT. This gives the protein CASSLGDSSYNSPLHF. The full variable domain, with the rest looked up from reference TRBV5-8 and TRBJ1-6, is EAGVTQSPTHLIKTRGQQATLRCSPISGHTSVYWYQQALGLGLQFLLWYDEGEERNRGNFPPRFSGRQFPNYSSELNVNALELEDSALYLCASSLGDSSYNSPLHFGNGTRLTVT.

The chain carries TRBV25-1 and TRBJ2-3; no clear D. This CDR3 comprises 14 residues. The V gene's germline CDR1 is MGHDK and CDR2 SYGVNS. Trimming took off 4 bases at V and 3 bases at J, with 11 bases between the two ends. The CDR3 protein is CASSATGLTDTQYF. The CDR3 nucleotides are TGTGCCAGCAGTGCGACGGGTTTAACAGATACGCAGTATTTT.

This chain joins TRBV18 and TRBJ1-1, with D possibly TRBD1 on 5 matching bases. The CDR3 length is 14 residues. Deletions cut 0 bases from V and 2 bases from J, with 7 bases between. Germline V gene lookup returns CDR1 KGHSH and CDR2 LQKENI. DNA of the CDR3: TGTGCCAGCTCACCACCTGACAGAAACACTGAAGCTTTCTTT. This encodes CASSPPDRNTEAFF.

The rearrangement joins TRBV28 to TRBJ1-2; 8 nucleotides agree with TRBD1. CDR3 length equals 14 residues. CDR1 MDHEN and CDR2 SYDVKM come from the germline V gene. Trimming at V came to 6 bases and at J to 4 bases, leaving 7 bases not matched to a gene. The CDR3 loop reads CASRGTGTVYGYTF. The CDR3 coding sequence is TGTGCCAGCAGGGGGACAGGAACGGTCTATGGCTACACCTTC.

The chain links TRBV10-2 to TRBJ1-5; tentative D call: TRBD1 (5 bases). The germline V gene has CDR1 WSHSY and CDR2 SAAADI. Deletions cut 10 bases from V and 3 bases from J, with 16 bases between. This CDR3 has 14 residues. The CDR3: CATKTASSNQPQHF. Written as DNA, the CDR3 is TGCGCCACCAAGACAGCCTCCTCCAATCAGCCCCAGCATTTT.

V and J are TRBV6-4 and TRBJ1-1, with 7 bases matching TRBD1. The CDR3 is made up of 15 amino acids. Germline V gene sequence: CDR1 MRHNA, CDR2 SNTAGT. Unmatched junction bases numbered 8, after V lost 5 bases and J lost 2 bases. The CDR3 is CASSRLTGSNTEAFF. The CDR3 DNA is TGTGCCAGCAGTAGACTGACAGGGAGTAACACTGAAGCTTTCTTT.

The chain is built from TRBV15 and TRBJ2-3; 12 bases are a match to TRBD2. The CDR3 is 16 amino acids. V lost 1 base to trimming and J lost 4 bases; unmatched junction nucleotides: 3. In germline, CDR1 is LNHNV, CDR2 YYDKDF (reference sequence). CDR3 in DNA: TGTGCCACCAGCAGAGTACTAGCGGGGGGCCCAGATACGCAGTATTTT. This sequence encodes CATSRVLAGGPDTQYF. Full variable domain (missing parts from reference TRBV15 and TRBJ2-3): DAMVIQNPRYQVTQFGKPVTLSCSQTLNHNVMYWYQQKSSQAPKLLFHYYDKDFNNEADTPDNFQSRRPNTSFCFLDIRSPGLGDTAMYLCATSRVLAGGPDTQYFGPGTRLTVL.

The chain joins TRBV7-9 to TRBJ2-7; 9 bases are a match to TRBD1. The V gene's germline CDR1 is SEHNR and CDR2 FQNEAQ (reference sequence). This CDR3 region has 16 residues. V dropped 4 bases and J dropped 2; count of bases not matched to a gene: 9. The CDR3 spells CASSSIVTGGAYEQYF. In DNA form, the CDR3 reads TGTGCCAGCAGCTCCATCGTCACAGGGGGCGCCTACGAGCAGTACTTC.

The V gene is TRBV15, the J gene TRBJ1-5; D possibly corresponds to TRBD1 (5 bases). The CDR3 length is 13 residues. Germline V CDR1 and CDR2: LNHNV, YYDKDF (reference sequence). Trimming stripped 5 bases from V and 14 bases from J, with 19 bases between. This CDR3 is CATSFSREGTKHF. The CDR3 region has the DNA TGTGCCACCAGCTTTTCAAGGGAGGGGACCAAGCATTTT.

This chain uses TRBV9 with TRBJ2-2; D may be TRBD2 (6 bases). Trimming left V 2 bases short and J 6 bases short, with 8 bases between. CDR3 length: 13 amino acids. Germline V lookup: CDR1 SGDLS, CDR2 YYNGEE. CDR3 sequence (DNA): TGTGCCAGCAGCGTTACGGGGGCCGGGGAGCTGTTTTTT. Amino acid sequence: CASSVTGAGELFF.

The V gene is TRBV7-2, the J gene TRBJ1-5; D is unresolved. CDR3 length equals 17 residues. V was pared by 3 bases and J by 1 base, with 16 bases between. From germline, CDR1 is SGHTA and CDR2 FQGNSA. The CDR3: CASSLRRTEVSNQPQHF. CDR3 sequence (DNA): TGTGCCAGCAGCTTGAGGAGGACGGAAGTGAGCAATCAGCCCCAGCATTTT.